This T cell receptor beta chain was retrieved from a study of blood T cells in healthy people across ages. Findings and limits, study-wide: More naive CD4+ cells and higher diversity were found in long-lived than in aged donors.

Next came a second PCR, run for about 7 to 12 cycles, which used a sample-barcoded 5' primer along with a J-beta primer mix. A tag from a template-switch adaptor with 12 random nucleotides marked each cDNA molecule. A minimum of 3 million CDR3-containing paired-end reads was obtained for each sample. A single record per CDR3 protein comes from TCRdb applying MiXCR to the 5' RACE reads. In the table there are some 1,500,000 distinct CDR3 sequences, 35% to 45% of which are singletons. Donors each provided about 10 milliliters of peripheral blood. This clonotype turned up a few times. Its antigen remains unknown. The sequence was obtained from a young woman in good health. Material: blood.

CDR3 sequence reads: CASSDGEYNEQFF. The CDR3 DNA sequence: TGTGCCAGCAGTGACGGTGAATACAATGAGCAGTTCTTC. The rearrangement joins TRBV6-2 or TRBV6-3 to TRBJ2-1; D gene unclear. V was pared by 5 bases and J by 4 bases, with 9 bases between. This CDR3 spans 13 amino acids. Germline V gene data show CDR1 as MNHEY and CDR2 as SVGEGT.